This T cell receptor beta chain was sequenced during a study of T cells after yellow fever vaccination. Findings of the study overall: The secondary response peaked faster, at day 5 versus 15, but was weaker.

It was through 5'RACE template switching that TCR cDNA was made, with a universal primer site and UMIs added. Via MiXCR, TCRdb re-called the 5' RACE reads, giving one row per CDR3 protein. Of hundreds of thousands of distinct CDR3 sequences listed, around a fifth were seen once; the top ten hold less than 20%. The CDR3 loop spans 15 amino acids. Germline CDR1 SGHAT, CDR2 FQNNGV. Trimming pared 5 bases from V and 2 bases from J, leaving 16 bases between. On this clonotype itself: Its antigen is unidentified.

The sequencing used PBMCs, collected less than 25 days after the first yellow fever vaccination. The sequence came from a man aged 18 to 30 who received the YFV17D yellow fever vaccine. This rearrangement joins TRBV11-2 to TRBJ2-7; maybe TRBD2 (6 bases). The CDR3 bases are TGTGCCAGCAGCCCATCCCGGGACTCACCCTACGAGCAGTACGTC. This codes for CASSPSRDSPYEQYV.